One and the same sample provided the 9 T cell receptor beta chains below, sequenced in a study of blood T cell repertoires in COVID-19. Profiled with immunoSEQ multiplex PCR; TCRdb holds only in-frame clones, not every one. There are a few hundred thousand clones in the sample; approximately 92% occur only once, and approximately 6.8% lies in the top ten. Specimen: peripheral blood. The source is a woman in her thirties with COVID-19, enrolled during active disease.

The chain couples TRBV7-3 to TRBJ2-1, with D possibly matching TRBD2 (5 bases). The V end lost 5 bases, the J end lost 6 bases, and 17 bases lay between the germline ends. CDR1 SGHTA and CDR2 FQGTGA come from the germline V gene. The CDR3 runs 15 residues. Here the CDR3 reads CASSVGGSTRNEQFF. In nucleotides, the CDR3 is TGTGCCAGCAGCGTCGGCGGGTCCACCCGCAATGAGCAGTTCTTC.

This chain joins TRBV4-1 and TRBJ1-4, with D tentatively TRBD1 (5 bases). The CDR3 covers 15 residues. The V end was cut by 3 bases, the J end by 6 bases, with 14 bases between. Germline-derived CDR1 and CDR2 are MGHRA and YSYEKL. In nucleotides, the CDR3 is TGCGCCAGCAGCCAGGCCGTCGGGGGGGATGAAAAACTGTTTTTT. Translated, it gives CASSQAVGGDEKLFF.

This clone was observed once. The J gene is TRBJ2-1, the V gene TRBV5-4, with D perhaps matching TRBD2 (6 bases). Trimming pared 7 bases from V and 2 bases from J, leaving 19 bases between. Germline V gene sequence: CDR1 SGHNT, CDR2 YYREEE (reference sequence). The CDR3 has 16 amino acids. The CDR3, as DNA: TGTGCCAGCCAACGTAACGGGCGGGACCCCTACAATGAGCAGTTCTTC. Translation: CASQRNGRDPYNEQFF.

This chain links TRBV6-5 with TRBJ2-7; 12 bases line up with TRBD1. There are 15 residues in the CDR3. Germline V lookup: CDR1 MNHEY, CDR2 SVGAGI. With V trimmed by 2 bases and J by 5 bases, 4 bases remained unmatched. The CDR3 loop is CASSYAGDRGHEQYF. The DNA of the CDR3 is TGTGCCAGCAGTTACGCCGGGGACAGGGGGCACGAGCAGTACTTC.

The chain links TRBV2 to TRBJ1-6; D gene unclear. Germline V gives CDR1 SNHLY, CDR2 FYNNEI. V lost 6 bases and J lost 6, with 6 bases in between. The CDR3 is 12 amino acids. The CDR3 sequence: CASRQTNSPLHF. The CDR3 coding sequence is TGTGCCAGCAGACAGACTAATTCACCCCTCCACTTT.

The CDR3 region has the DNA TGCGCCAGCAGCCAAGGATACCGCAGTGAAAAACTGTTTTTT. It is translated as CASSQGYRSEKLFF. This chain uses TRBV4-3 with TRBJ1-4, with D hard to call. The germline CDR1 and CDR2 sequences are LGHNA and YSLEER. V was shortened by 1 base and J by 7 bases, with 10 bases between the two germline ends. CDR3 length equals 14 residues.

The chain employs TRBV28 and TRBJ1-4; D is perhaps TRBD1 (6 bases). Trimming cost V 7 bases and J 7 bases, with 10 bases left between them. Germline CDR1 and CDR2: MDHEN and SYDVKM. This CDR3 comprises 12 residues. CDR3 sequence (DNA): TGTGCCAGCAACCAGGGGAGTGAAAAACTGTTTTTT. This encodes CASNQGSEKLFF.

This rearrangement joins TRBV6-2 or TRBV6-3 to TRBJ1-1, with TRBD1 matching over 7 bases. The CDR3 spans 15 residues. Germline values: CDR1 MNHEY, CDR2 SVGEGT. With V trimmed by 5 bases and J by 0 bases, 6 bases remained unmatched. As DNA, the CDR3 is TGTGCCAGCAGTCCAGGGGGAGGCATGAACACTGAAGCTTTCTTT. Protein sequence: CASSPGGGMNTEAFF.

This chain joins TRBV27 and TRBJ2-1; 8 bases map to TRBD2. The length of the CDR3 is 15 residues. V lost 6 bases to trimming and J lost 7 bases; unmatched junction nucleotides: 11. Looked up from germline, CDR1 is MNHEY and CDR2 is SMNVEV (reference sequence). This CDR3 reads CASSAREGLKNEQFF. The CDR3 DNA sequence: TGTGCCAGCAGCGCACGGGAGGGGCTGAAGAATGAGCAGTTCTTC.